The 23 T cell receptor beta chains below all came from one sample that was sequenced in a study of blood T cell repertoires in COVID-19. Clones were sequenced by immunoSEQ multiplex PCR, and TCRdb holds only the in-frame ones, with some missing. The sample records fewer than 350,000 clones, roughly nine tenths being singletons. Sequencing was done on a sample of PBMCs or T cells enriched from blood (not recorded which). Receptors originate from a woman in her thirties or forties who had recovered from COVID-19.

The chain carries TRBV11-2 and TRBJ2-6, with a possible D match to TRBD2 (6 bases). V gave up 5 bases and J gave up 1 base, with 15 bases separating them. The CDR3 is made up of 17 amino acids. Germline CDR1 is SGHAT and CDR2 is FQNNGV. The CDR3 DNA sequence: TGTGCCAGCAGCCGTGGGGGGAGTGGGTCTGGGGCCAACGTCCTGACTTTC. Translating it yields CASSRGGSGSGANVLTF. Variable domain in full (rest from reference TRBV11-2 and TRBJ2-6): EAGVAQSPRYKIIEKRQSVAFWCNPISGHATLYWYQQILGQGPKLLIQFQNNGVVDDSQLPKDRFSAERLKGVDSTLKIQPAKLEDSAVYLCASSRGGSGSGANVLTFGAGSRLTVL.

The chain links TRBV18 to TRBJ2-5, with a tentative D call TRBD2 (6 bases). The CDR3 sequence is 19 residues long. CDR1 is KGHSH, CDR2 LQKENI, per germline. Trimming removed 6 bases from V and 0 bases from J, with 26 bases in between. This CDR3 reads CASSPLGGFRGSNQETQYF. Written as DNA, the CDR3 is TGTGCCAGCTCTCCCCTAGGCGGGTTCCGGGGGAGCAACCAAGAGACCCAGTACTTC.

The rearrangement uses TRBV9 and TRBJ2-1; 9 bases agree with TRBD1. V trimming: 0 bases; J trimming: 9 bases; junction bases outside the gene matches: 10. Germline values: CDR1 SGDLS, CDR2 YYNGEE. CDR3 length: 16 residues. CDR3 in DNA: TGTGCCAGCAGCGTAGCCCAAAACAGGGGGCAGGGTGAGCAGTTCTTC. The encoded protein is CASSVAQNRGQGEQFF.

V is TRBV7-9 and J is TRBJ1-2, with D maybe TRBD1 (5 bases). The CDR3 is made up of 14 amino acids. Trimming removed 7 bases from V and 0 bases from J, with 12 bases in between. Germline CDR1 reads SEHNR; CDR2 reads FQNEAQ (reference sequence). The CDR3 nucleotides are TGTGCCAGCACAGTTGGGGCCTCTAACTATGGCTACACCTTC. It is translated as CASTVGASNYGYTF. The full variable domain, in which reference TRBV7-9 and TRBJ1-2 provide the parts outside the CDR3, is DTGVSQNPRHKITKRGQNVTFRCDPISEHNRLYWYRQTLGQGPEFLTYFQNEAQLEKSRLLSDRFSAERPKGSFSTLEIQRTEQGDSAMYLCASTVGASNYGYTFGSGTRLTVV.

The gene calls are TRBV7-2 and TRBJ1-2; 11 bases line up with TRBD1. The CDR3 loop spans 15 amino acids. Losses at the gene ends were 4 bases for V and 6 bases for J; bases not matched to a gene: 7. Germline CDR1 and CDR2: SGHTA and FQGNSA. The CDR3 region is CASSSRTGGEDGYTF. CDR3 in DNA: TGTGCCAGCAGCTCTCGGACAGGGGGCGAGGATGGCTACACCTTC. Looking up the rest from reference TRBV7-2 and TRBJ1-2 gives the full variable domain: GAGVSQSPSNKVTEKGKDVELRCDPISGHTALYWYRQSLGQGLEFLIYFQGNSAPDKSGLPSDRFSAERTGGSVSTLTIQRTQQEDSAVYLCASSSRTGGEDGYTFGSGTRLTVV.

J is TRBJ1-5 and V is TRBV3-1 (or the pseudogene TRBV3-2); D perhaps matches TRBD1 (5 bases). The CDR3 totals 17 residues. V was cut by 1 base and J by 5 bases, with 18 bases left in between. Germline V gene lookup returns CDR1 LGHDT and CDR2 YNNKEL (reference sequence). In DNA form, the CDR3 reads TGTGCCAGCAGCCAAGTTGGAGGGGAGATGGCCTATCAGCCCCAGCATTTT. Protein: CASSQVGGEMAYQPQHF.

V is TRBV7-2 and J is TRBJ2-3; 10 bases are shared with TRBD2. Per the germline V gene, CDR1 is SGHTA and CDR2 is FQGNSA. Germline trimming cut 2 bases from V and 4 bases from J; bases unmatched to any gene: 9. CDR3 length: 17 residues. CDR3 in amino acids: CASSLPGTSVGPDTQYF. The DNA for the CDR3 is TGTGCCAGCAGCTTACCCGGGACTAGCGTAGGTCCAGATACGCAGTATTTT.

This clone was counted once. The genes are TRBV30 and TRBJ1-3, with 8 bases lining up with TRBD1. This CDR3 contains 15 residues. Per the germline V gene, CDR1 is GTSNPN and CDR2 is SVGIG (reference sequence). The trim removed 5 bases at V and 6 bases at J, leaving 12 bases unmatched. In DNA, the CDR3 is TGTGCCTGGCTGGAATACACAGGGGGTAAAAACACCATATATTTT. This gives the protein CAWLEYTGGKNTIYF. The whole variable domain, filled in from reference TRBV30 and TRBJ1-3, reads SQTIHQWPATLVQPVGSPLSLECTVEGTSNPNLYWYRQAAGRGLQLLFYSVGIGQISSEVPQNLSASRPQDRQFILSSKKLLLSDSGFYLCAWLEYTGGKNTIYFGEGSWLTVV.

In regard to this clone: The same CDR3 is also encoded by other DNA sequences in this sample. The chain links TRBV19 to TRBJ1-2; D gene uncertain. This CDR3 is 12 amino acids long. V was cut by 4 bases and J by 1 base, with 4 bases left in between. Germline V gene lookup returns CDR1 LNHDA and CDR2 SQIVND (reference sequence). CDR3 residues: CASSTYNYGYTF. As DNA, the CDR3 is TGTGCCAGTAGTACGTATAACTATGGCTACACCTTC.

The chain employs TRBV6-4 and TRBJ2-2; perhaps TRBD2 as D (5 bases). The CDR3 spans 16 residues. V was shortened by 3 bases and J by 5 bases, with 16 bases between the two germline ends. Germline loops: CDR1 MRHNA, CDR2 SNTAGT. This CDR3 reads CASSDRARRGTGELFF. The DNA of the CDR3 is TGTGCCAGCAGTGATCGGGCTCGACGAGGGACCGGGGAGCTGTTTTTT.

The chain combines TRBV2 with TRBJ2-3; 7 bases map to TRBD2. Germline CDR1 is SNHLY and CDR2 is FYNNEI. This CDR3 is built from 15 residues. J lost 0 bases, V lost 4 bases, and 4 bases had no gene match. DNA for the CDR3: TGTGCCAGCAGTGGCCTAGCGGCTAGCACAGATACGCAGTATTTT. It translates to CASSGLAASTDTQYF.

The chain joins TRBV4-2 to TRBJ1-6; the match to TRBD1 covers 7 bases. CDR3 size: 14 residues. Germline trimming cut 5 bases from V and 10 bases from J; bases unmatched to any gene: 8. Per germline, CDR1 LGHNA and CDR2 YNFKEQ. The CDR3 spells CASSKGQDWSPLHF. The CDR3 DNA follows: TGTGCCAGCAGCAAAGGACAGGACTGGTCACCCCTCCACTTT.

V and J are TRBV5-5 and TRBJ1-4; 9 nucleotides line up with TRBD1. V lost 4 bases, J lost 4 bases, and 2 bases stayed unmatched. CDR1 is SGHKS, CDR2 YYEKEE, per germline (reference sequence). The CDR3 runs to 14 residues. CDR3 coding DNA: TGTGCCAGCAGCAGGGGACAGGGTAATGAAAAACTGTTTTTT. Its protein is CASSRGQGNEKLFF.

The CDR3 reads CASSRNIAGGETQYF. DNA of the CDR3: TGTGCCAGCAGCCGTAATATAGCGGGAGGAGAGACCCAGTACTTC. The chain recombines TRBV7-2 with TRBJ2-5, with 10 nucleotides matching TRBD2. V trimming: 5 bases; J trimming: 4 bases; junction bases outside the gene matches: 7. Germline CDR1 SGHTA, CDR2 FQGNSA. The CDR3 consists of 15 residues.

The chain is built from TRBV9 and TRBJ2-7, with 7 positions matching TRBD1. The germline V gene encodes CDR1 SGDLS and CDR2 YYNGEE. There are 14 residues in the CDR3. The V and J ends lost 2 bases and 1 base, in that order; junction bases with no gene match: 3. The CDR3 is CASSVGRGSYEQYF. CDR3 bases: TGTGCCAGCAGCGTTGGCAGGGGGTCCTACGAGCAGTACTTC.

V gene TRBV7-2 combines with J gene TRBJ1-4; 7 positions agree with TRBD1. This CDR3 region has 15 residues. J gave up 8 bases and V 0 bases, and 6 bases lay outside the gene matches. Germline CDR1 SGHTA, CDR2 FQGNSA. This CDR3 reads CASSLAGQLMEKLFF. Written as DNA, the CDR3 is TGTGCCAGCAGCTTAGCGGGACAGCTTATGGAAAAACTGTTTTTT.

The chain is built from TRBV6-1 and TRBJ1-2; D unclear. V shed 2 bases and J shed 5 bases, with 9 bases lying between them. Germline V CDR1 and CDR2: MNHNS, SASEGT. The CDR3 is 13 amino acids. Here the CDR3 DNA reads TGTGCCAGCAGTGAAATCAGCGTGTATGGCTACACCTTC. This codes for CASSEISVYGYTF.

The chain links TRBV4-2 to TRBJ1-6; 8 bases are a match to TRBD1. The CDR3 has 16 residues. The trim removed 4 bases at V and 8 bases at J, leaving 10 bases unmatched. Germline CDR1 is LGHNA and CDR2 is YNFKEQ. CDR3 amino acids: CASSPGIDRGYSPLHF. CDR3 DNA sequence: TGTGCCAGCAGCCCCGGAATTGACAGGGGTTATTCACCCCTCCACTTT.

About this clone: In the same sample, other DNA sequences code for this CDR3. V usage is TRBV18 and J usage is TRBJ1-1; no clear D. Germline CDR1 is KGHSH and CDR2 is LQKENI. Between the trimmed V and J ends, which lost 5 bases and 0 bases, there was a span of 10 bases. CDR3 length equals 14 residues. CDR3 in DNA: TGTGCCAGCTCAACCGACTCGCTGAACACTGAAGCTTTCTTT. It codes for CASSTDSLNTEAFF.

The V gene is TRBV5-1, the J gene TRBJ1-1; D is perhaps TRBD1 (6 bases). From germline, CDR1 is SGHRS and CDR2 YFSETQ. The CDR3 consists of 13 residues. Trimming stripped 4 bases from V and 1 base from J, with 8 bases between. The CDR3 loop is CASSGGGNTEAFF. CDR3 bases: TGCGCCAGCAGCGGGGGCGGGAACACTGAAGCTTTCTTT. Full variable domain (outside the CDR3, taken from reference TRBV5-1 and TRBJ1-1): KAGVTQTPRYLIKTRGQQVTLSCSPISGHRSVSWYQQTPGQGLQFLFEYFSETQRNKGNFPGRFSGRQFSNSRSEMNVSTLELGDSALYLCASSGGGNTEAFFGQGTRLTVV.

This chain connects TRBV2 to TRBJ2-2; D is uncertain. The CDR3 contains 16 residues. Looked up from germline, CDR1 is SNHLY and CDR2 is FYNNEI. Trimming pared 4 bases from V and 0 bases from J, leaving 12 bases between. This CDR3 reads CASSVISTANTGELFF. The DNA for the CDR3 is TGTGCCAGCAGTGTGATCTCTACAGCGAACACCGGGGAGCTGTTTTTT.

Written as DNA, the CDR3 is TGTGCCAGCAGCTTCACAGGGGCGGGCACTGAAGCTTTCTTT. Translated: CASSFTGAGTEAFF. The rearrangement links TRBV7-9 to TRBJ1-1; 7 nucleotides line up with TRBD1. V was clipped by 3 bases and J by 4 bases; unmatched bases: 5. CDR1 and CDR2 from the germline V gene are SEHNR and FQNEAQ (reference sequence). The CDR3 totals 14 residues.

J is TRBJ1-5 and V is TRBV30; tentatively, D is TRBD1 (6 bases). V was shortened by 4 bases and J by 4 bases, with 17 bases between the two germline ends. The CDR3 contains 15 residues. Germline assignment: CDR1 GTSNPN and CDR2 SVGIG (reference sequence). This CDR3 reads CAWTNGGLGNQPQHF. The CDR3 DNA follows: TGTGCCTGGACCAACGGGGGGCTTGGAAATCAGCCCCAGCATTTT.